This TCR beta chain derives from a study of human T cells and chemical hapten exposure. Broader study findings: TCRs whose frequency exceeded 1 in 1000 remained the same following DPC sensitization. Positively correlated with patch test score were the counts of PT1 expanded TCRs.

Noted time point: pre-sensitization, week 0. Regarding treatment: therapeutic diphenylcyclopropenone sensitization with weekly scalp DPC. Worth noting for this clonotype: As yet, its antigen is unknown.

One entry per CDR3 protein, called by TCRdb with MiXCR from the RACE reads. The repertoire holds 300,000 to 450,000 distinct CDR3 sequences, with around 5.5% as singletons. The germline V and J ends were trimmed by 0 bases and 7 bases, with 10 bases remaining between them. Germline loops: CDR1 MNHEY, CDR2 SVGAGI. The CDR3 contains 15 residues. The rearrangement links TRBV6-5 to TRBJ1-6, with D maybe TRBD1 (5 bases). Here the sequenced sample was whole blood, taken in connection with sensitization to the hapten diphenylcyclopropenone (DPC). This sequence originates from a young woman with alopecia areata. Some clones in this sample may be carry-over from other donors' samples. Written as DNA, the CDR3 is TGTGCCAGCAGTTACTCAAGAGGGGCGAATTCACCCCTCCACTTT. Protein: CASSYSRGANSPLHF.